This T cell receptor (beta chain) was profiled in a study of Ad26.COV2.S vaccination and SARS-CoV-2 variants. General study points: The authors reported substantial breadth in spike-specific CD8+ and CD4+ T cell responses after vaccination. Vaccine recipients and placebo recipients showed similar non-spike TCR breadth.

Comment on this clone: Its antigen is undetermined.

TCRdb's table, derived via immunoSEQ multiplex PCR, lists solely in-frame clones and lacks some. Among about 350,000 clones listed, roughly 84% were seen once. Treatment indicated: about 20 received Ad26.COV2.S at low or high dose, single or two shots; several received placebo; per-sample allocation not given. Each sample was drawn 63 days after the first injection (of vaccine or placebo). Within Boston, the person who donated was an adult of 18-55 years. Trimming cost V 11 bases and J 1 base; bases outside gene matches: 10. Germline loops: CDR1 MNHEY, CDR2 SVGAGI. The CDR3 consists of 14 residues. This TCR came from a person between 18 and 59 years old who received the Ad26.COV2.S COVID-19 vaccine or a placebo. V and J are TRBV6-5 and TRBJ2-5; 7 bases match TRBD2. This specimen consisted of peripheral blood, obtained in a trial of Ad26.COV2.S vaccine versus placebo. Here the CDR3 DNA reads TGTGCCGGCGCACGAGCGGGGATCCAAGAGACCCAGTACTTC. This translates into CAGARAGIQETQYF.